This T cell receptor (beta chain) comes out of a study of cytomegalovirus exposure and HLA in healthy donors. Study-level points and caveats: Rarity held for most TCR sequences, but there were some public TCRs that occurred in many donors.

Of note for this clone: Its antigen is as yet unknown.

Method: immunoSEQ multiplex PCR; TCRdb's copy keeps in-frame clones and lacks some. This sample has roughly 330,000 clones; roughly 87% occur once, and the top ten carry about 1.2%. Deletions cut 3 bases from V and 7 bases from J, with 4 bases between. CDR1 and CDR2 from the germline V gene are MNHEY and SMNVEV (reference sequence). This CDR3 comprises 12 residues. Sample: PBMCs. This TCR came from a woman aged 25-40 years in good health and CMV-seropositive. The chain recombines TRBV27 with TRBJ1-6; no definite D call. DNA of the CDR3: TGTGCCAGCAGTTTTCAGAATTCACCCCTCCACTTT. Translating gives CASSFQNSPLHF.